Here is one TCR beta chain with its context. Produced via immunoSEQ multiplex PCR; TCRdb's table is partial and in-frame only. The sample consists of about 120,000 clones, 80% to 90% of them appearing once. The data are from a study of control samples from healthy donors and cancer patients. Losses at the gene ends were 4 bases for V and 3 bases for J; bases not matched to a gene: 2. CDR1 is SGHRS, CDR2 YFSETQ, per germline. CDR3 size: 13 residues. This sequence was found in a woman in her fifties or sixties with colorectal cancer. The sequenced material came from PBMCs. The chain couples TRBV5-1 to TRBJ1-1; the match to TRBD1 covers 8 bases. The CDR3 is CASSRQGYTEAFF. For the CDR3, the DNA is TGCGCCAGCAGCCGACAGGGGTACACTGAAGCTTTCTTT.